The rows below give T cell receptor beta chains drawn from one sample of a study of shared clonotypes between healthy human individuals. Sequencing was performed with immunoSEQ multiplex PCR; in TCRdb, only in-frame clones are kept and a portion is missing. This table holds about 510,000 clones, about 95% found once. Specimen: naive CD4+ T cells sorted from blood. The receptors here all came from a woman under 40 in good health. Each CDR3 is given with its conserved first and last residue. The D gene is left open where the match is weak. Not every row has a clone size; where given, it reads once, few, many or a size class.

CDR3 protein,clone size,J gene,D gene,V gene
CSARGYRDLFF,NA,TRBJ2-1,NA,TRBV20-1
CASSYSRGYEQYF,NA,TRBJ2-7,NA,TRBV6-6
CAISESVGPGNTIYF,NA,TRBJ1-3,NA,TRBV10-3
CASSPLPLAGAHNEQFF,once,TRBJ2-1,TRBD2,TRBV18
CASSLWETQETQYF,NA,TRBJ2-5,NA,TRBV5-1
CAWSVLAEAFF,NA,TRBJ1-1,NA,TRBV30
CASSQGPILQQGPLYEQYF,once,TRBJ2-7,TRBD1,TRBV4-1
CASSLLGGAPRETQYF,NA,TRBJ2-5,TRBD2,TRBV10-2
CASAPTGQGYSNQPQHF,NA,TRBJ1-5,NA,TRBV28
CASSGQEGRPQHF,NA,TRBJ1-5,NA,TRBV4-1
CAAQQGGVAYEQYF,NA,TRBJ2-7,NA,TRBV10-3
CASSDSNRVNEQFF,NA,TRBJ2-1,NA,TRBV6-4
CASSEEAWLRTSNQPQHF,NA,TRBJ1-5,NA,TRBV2
CASRPRRGTSGGTDTQYF,NA,TRBJ2-3,TRBD2,TRBV28
CASSGDSTYEQYF,NA,TRBJ2-7,TRBD1,TRBV28
CASPRTGIFHEQYF,NA,TRBJ2-7,TRBD1,TRBV25-1
CSGLTGEAFF,NA,TRBJ1-1,NA,TRBV29-1
CSVATGGTDTQYF,NA,TRBJ2-3,NA,TRBV29-1
CATINRVLNIQYF,once,TRBJ2-4,NA,TRBV19
CASSLRRLYEQYF,NA,TRBJ2-7,NA,TRBV28
CASSSSGFGHRNTGELFF,NA,TRBJ2-2,NA,TRBV11-3
CASSLRVPGELFF,NA,TRBJ2-2,NA,TRBV28